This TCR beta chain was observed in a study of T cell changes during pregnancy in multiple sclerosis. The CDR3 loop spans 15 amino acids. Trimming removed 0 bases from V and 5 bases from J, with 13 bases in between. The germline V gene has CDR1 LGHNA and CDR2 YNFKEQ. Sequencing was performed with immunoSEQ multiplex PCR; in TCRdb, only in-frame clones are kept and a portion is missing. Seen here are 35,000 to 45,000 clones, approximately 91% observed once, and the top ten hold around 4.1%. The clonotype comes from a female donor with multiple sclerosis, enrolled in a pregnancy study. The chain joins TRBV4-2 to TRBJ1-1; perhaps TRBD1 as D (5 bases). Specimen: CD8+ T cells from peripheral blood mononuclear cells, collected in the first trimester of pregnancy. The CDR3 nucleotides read TGTGCCAGCAGCCAAGAAACCGGGGGAGGGACTGAAGCTTTCTTT. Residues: CASSQETGGGTEAFF.